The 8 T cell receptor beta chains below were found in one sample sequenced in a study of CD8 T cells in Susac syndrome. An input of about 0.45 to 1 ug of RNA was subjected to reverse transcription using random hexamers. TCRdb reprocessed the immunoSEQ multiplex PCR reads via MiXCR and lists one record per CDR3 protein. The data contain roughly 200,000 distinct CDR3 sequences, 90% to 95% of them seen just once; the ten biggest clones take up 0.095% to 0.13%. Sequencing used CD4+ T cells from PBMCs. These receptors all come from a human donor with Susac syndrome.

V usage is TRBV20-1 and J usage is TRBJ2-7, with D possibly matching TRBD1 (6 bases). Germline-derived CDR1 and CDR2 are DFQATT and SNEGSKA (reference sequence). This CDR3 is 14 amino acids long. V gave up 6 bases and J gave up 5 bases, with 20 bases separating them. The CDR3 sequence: CSATPWDTLNEQYF. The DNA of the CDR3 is TGCAGTGCCACGCCCTGGGACACCCTAAACGAGCAGTACTTC.

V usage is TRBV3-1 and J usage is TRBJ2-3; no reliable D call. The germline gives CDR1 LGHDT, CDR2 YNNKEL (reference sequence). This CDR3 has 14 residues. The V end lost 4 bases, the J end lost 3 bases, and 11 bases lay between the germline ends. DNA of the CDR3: TGTGCCAGCAGCCCAGACTGGAAGACAGATACGCAGTATTTT. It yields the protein CASSPDWKTDTQYF.

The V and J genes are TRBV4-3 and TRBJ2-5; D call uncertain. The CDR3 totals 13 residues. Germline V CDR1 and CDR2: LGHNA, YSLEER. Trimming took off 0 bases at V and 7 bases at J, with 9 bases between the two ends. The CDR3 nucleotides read TGCGCCAGCAGCCAAGACCGAAGTCCGACCCAGTACTTC. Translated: CASSQDRSPTQYF.

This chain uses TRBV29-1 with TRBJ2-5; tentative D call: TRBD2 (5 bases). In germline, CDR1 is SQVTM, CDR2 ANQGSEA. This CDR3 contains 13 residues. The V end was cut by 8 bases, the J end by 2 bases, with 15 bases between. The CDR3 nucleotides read TGCAGCTTTGGGAAACAGCGGCAAGAGACCCAGTACTTC. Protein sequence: CSFGKQRQETQYF.

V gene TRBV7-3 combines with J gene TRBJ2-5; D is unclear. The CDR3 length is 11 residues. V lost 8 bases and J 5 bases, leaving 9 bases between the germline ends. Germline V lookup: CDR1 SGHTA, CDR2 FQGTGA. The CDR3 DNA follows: TGTGCCAGCGGATTCGGCGAGACCCAGTACTTC. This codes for CASGFGETQYF.

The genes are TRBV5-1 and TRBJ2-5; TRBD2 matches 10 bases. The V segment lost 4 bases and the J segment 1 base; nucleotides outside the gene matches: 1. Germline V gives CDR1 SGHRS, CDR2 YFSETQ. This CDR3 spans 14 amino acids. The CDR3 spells CASSTSGAQETQYF. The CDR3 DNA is TGCGCCAGCAGCACTAGCGGGGCCCAAGAGACCCAGTACTTC.

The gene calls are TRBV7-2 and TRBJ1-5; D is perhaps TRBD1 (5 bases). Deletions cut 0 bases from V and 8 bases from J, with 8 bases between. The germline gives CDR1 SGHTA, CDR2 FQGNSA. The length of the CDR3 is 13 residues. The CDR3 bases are TGTGCCAGCAGCTTAGCAGGGGAGAAGCCCCAGCATTTT. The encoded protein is CASSLAGEKPQHF.

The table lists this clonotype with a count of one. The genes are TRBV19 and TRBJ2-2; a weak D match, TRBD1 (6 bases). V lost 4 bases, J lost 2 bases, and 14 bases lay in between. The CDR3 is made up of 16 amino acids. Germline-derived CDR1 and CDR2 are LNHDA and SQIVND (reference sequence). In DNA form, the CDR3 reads TGTGCCAGTAGTAGGTTCGGACAGACAAACACCGGGGAGCTGTTTTTT. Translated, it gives CASSRFGQTNTGELFF.